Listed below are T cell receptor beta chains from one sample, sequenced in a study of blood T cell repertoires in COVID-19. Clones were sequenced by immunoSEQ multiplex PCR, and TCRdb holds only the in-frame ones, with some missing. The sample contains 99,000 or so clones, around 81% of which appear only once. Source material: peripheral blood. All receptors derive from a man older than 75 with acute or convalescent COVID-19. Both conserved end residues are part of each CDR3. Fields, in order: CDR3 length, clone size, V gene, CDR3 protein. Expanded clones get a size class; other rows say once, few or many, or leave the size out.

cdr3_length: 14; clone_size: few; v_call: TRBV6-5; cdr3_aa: CASGWTLFTGELFF
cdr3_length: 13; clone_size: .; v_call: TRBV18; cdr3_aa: CASSPGQQETQYF
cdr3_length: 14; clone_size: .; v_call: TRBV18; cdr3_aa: CASSPGQGAYEQYF
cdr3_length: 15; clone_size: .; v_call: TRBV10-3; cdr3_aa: CAISDRQGLNTEAFF
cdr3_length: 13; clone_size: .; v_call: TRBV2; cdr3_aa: CASRRLQGNEQYF
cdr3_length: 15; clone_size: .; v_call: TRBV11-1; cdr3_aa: CASSPSSGSRNTQYF
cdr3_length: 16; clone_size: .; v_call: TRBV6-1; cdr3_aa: CASSAGQGASTDTQYF
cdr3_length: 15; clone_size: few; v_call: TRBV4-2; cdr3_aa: CASSLTGAPGSPLHF
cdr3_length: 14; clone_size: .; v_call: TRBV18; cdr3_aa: CASSPALRWDTQYF
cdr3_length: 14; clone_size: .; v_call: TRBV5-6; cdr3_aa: CASSLTGWTDTQYF
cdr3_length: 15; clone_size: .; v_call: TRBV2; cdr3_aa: CASRPDRARPYEQYF
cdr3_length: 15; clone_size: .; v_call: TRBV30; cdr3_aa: CAWTPGTAAANEQYF
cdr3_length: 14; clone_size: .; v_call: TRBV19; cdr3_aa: CASAPDRYTGELFF
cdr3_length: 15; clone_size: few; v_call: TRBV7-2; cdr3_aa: CASSSLQGAPEGYTF
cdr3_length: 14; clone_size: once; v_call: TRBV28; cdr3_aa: CASRSPGQSYEQYF
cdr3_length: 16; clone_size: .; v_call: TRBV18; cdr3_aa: CASSPPGQGETGELFF
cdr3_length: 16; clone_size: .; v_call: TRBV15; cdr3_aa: CATRAKGASNTGELFF
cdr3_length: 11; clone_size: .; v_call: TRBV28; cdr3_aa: CASSQNTEAFF
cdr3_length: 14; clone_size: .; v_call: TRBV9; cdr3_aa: CASSHSGQPGEQFF
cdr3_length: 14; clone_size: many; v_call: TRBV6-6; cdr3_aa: CASSYIRVSQPQHF
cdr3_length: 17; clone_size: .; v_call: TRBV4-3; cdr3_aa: CASSHEKGGARNNEQFF
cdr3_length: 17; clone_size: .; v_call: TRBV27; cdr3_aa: CASSPTYRQPTNTEAFF
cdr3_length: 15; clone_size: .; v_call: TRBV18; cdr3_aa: CASSPGQGFRNTIYF
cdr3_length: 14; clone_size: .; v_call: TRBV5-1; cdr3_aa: CASSLDRVTDTQYF
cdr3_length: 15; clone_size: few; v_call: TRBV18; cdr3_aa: CASSPLGEGDYGYTF
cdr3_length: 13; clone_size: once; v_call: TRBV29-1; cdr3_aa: CSAAGGPRETQYF
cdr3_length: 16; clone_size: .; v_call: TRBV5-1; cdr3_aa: CASSLALSSGIGEQYF
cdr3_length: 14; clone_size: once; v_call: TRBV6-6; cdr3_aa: CASSPGQGKTGYTF
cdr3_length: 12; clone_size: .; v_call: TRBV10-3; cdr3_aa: CAIGQGDQPQHF
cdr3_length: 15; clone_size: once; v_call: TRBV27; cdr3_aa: CASSLSKTGDYEQYF
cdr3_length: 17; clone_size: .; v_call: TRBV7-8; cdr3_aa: CASSLAGQGERIGTQYF
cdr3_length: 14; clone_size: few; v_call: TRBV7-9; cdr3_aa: CASSQPGQGGEQYF
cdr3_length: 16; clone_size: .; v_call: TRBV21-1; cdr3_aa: CASSKNSGDRTDTQYF
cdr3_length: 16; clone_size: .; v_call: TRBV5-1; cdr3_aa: CASSLGSGTTGYGYTF
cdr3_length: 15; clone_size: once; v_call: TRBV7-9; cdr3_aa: CASSLGDGDSNGYTF
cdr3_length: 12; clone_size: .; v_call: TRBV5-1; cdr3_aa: CASSLTFYGYTF
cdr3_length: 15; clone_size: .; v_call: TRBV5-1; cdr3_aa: CASSPWTSTYNEQFF
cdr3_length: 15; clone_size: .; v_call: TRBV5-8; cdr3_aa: CASSFPGGQGDTQYF
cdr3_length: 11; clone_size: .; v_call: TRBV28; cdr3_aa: CASSPRGGYTF
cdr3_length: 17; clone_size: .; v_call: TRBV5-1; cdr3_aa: CASSLAGPTSGSYEQYF
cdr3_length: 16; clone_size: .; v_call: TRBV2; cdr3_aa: CASSEARAGDGETQYF
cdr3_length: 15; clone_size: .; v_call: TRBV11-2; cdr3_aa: CASSLTSGSVYEQYF
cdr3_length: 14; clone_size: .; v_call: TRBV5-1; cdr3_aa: CASSLNQGSQPQHF
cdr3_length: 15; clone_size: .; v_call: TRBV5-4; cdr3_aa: CASSFPDRGLETQYF
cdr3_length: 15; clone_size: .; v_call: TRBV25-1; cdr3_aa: CASSDTGGDHYGYTF
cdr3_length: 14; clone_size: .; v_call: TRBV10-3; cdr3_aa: CATGAGGDTDTQYF
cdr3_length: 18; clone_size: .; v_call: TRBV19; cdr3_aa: CASSKGTSGSNRYNEQFF
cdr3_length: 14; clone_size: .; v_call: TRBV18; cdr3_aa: CASSPPGLVYEQFF
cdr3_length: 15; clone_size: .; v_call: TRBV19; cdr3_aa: CASSVAGSNTGELFF
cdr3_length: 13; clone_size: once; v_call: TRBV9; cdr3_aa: CASSSRVPNVLTF
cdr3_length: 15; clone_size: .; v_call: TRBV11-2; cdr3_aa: CASSYSVSGSYEQYF